This T cell receptor beta chain was captured by sequencing in a study of early T cells in non-severe SARS-CoV-2 infection. Study-level background: Unsorted whole blood bulk RNA was sequenced, with unpaired chains. Study results and limitations: In VDJdb matching, anti-spike CD8 responses were favored while private and CD4 specificities went missing.

Attachment of unique molecular identifiers to individual cDNA molecules was performed. TCRdb fed the 5' RACE reads into MiXCR, producing one record per CDR3 protein. The profile shows about 100,000 distinct CDR3 sequences, around 13% of them singletons. Many counts were recorded for this clonotype. Its antigen is as yet unknown. This CDR3 has 17 residues. V shed 0 bases, J shed 2 bases, and the junction held 8 bases outside the gene matches. Germline-derived CDR1 and CDR2 are SGHTA and FQGNSA. The TCR comes from an adult who was a healthcare worker with PCR-confirmed SARS-CoV-2 infection or an uninfected control (not recorded which). The sequencing input was whole blood. The V gene is TRBV7-2, the J gene TRBJ2-5; 8 nucleotides match TRBD2. The CDR3 loop reads CASSLAGGGPRQETQYF. CDR3 DNA: TGTGCCAGCAGCTTAGCCGGCGGGGGGCCGCGGCAAGAGACCCAGTACTTC.